Each of the 5 T cell receptor beta chains below was sequenced from the same sample in a study of T cells after yellow fever vaccination. In TCRdb, the 5' RACE reads were re-called with MiXCR into one record per CDR3 protein. The data contain 300,000 to 400,000 distinct CDR3 sequences, around 12% of them singletons. The sequenced sample was CD4+ T cells sorted from PBMCs, obtained 15 days after the yellow fever booster vaccination. The origin of the receptors is a man aged 18 to 29 who received the YFV17D yellow fever vaccine.

This clonotype was observed a handful of times. This sequence joins TRBV18 and TRBJ1-2; 9 bases match TRBD1. The CDR3 contains 14 residues. J was trimmed by 8 bases and V by 4 bases; bases with no gene match: 8. Germline-derived CDR1 and CDR2 are KGHSH and LQKENI. The CDR3 region is CASSREQGARGYTF. In DNA form, the CDR3 reads TGTGCCAGCTCACGTGAACAGGGGGCGCGGGGCTACACCTTC.

This clonotype came up many times. The chain joins TRBV7-2 to TRBJ1-1; a possible D gene is TRBD1 (5 bases). This CDR3 contains 16 residues. Trimming shortened V by 2 bases and J by 5 bases, and 18 bases separated the two germline ends. Germline V gives CDR1 SGHTA, CDR2 FQGNSA. The CDR3 sequence is CASSLLGRDLATEAFF. The CDR3 coding sequence is TGTGCCAGCAGCTTATTGGGTCGGGACCTAGCGACTGAAGCTTTCTTT.

The CDR3 sequence: CASSYSGITGVYEQYF. The CDR3 DNA follows: TGTGCCAGCAGTTATTCGGGAATTACAGGGGTCTACGAGCAGTACTTC. The rearrangement uses TRBV6-2 or TRBV6-3 and TRBJ2-7; 7 positions match TRBD1. This CDR3 contains 16 residues. Per the germline V gene, CDR1 is MNHEY and CDR2 is SVGEGT. V shed 3 bases and J 3 bases; nucleotides not matched to a gene: 11.

This clonotype was detected many times. This chain connects TRBV5-1 to TRBJ2-7; either TRBD1 or TRBD2 may fit D (6 bases each). Germline CDR1 and CDR2: SGHRS and YFSETQ. The CDR3 is made up of 16 amino acids. V lost 4 bases and J 6 bases, leaving 23 bases between the germline ends. The CDR3, as DNA: TGCGCCAGCAGCCCCCAGCCCCAGGGGATGGGAGGCGAGCAGTACTTC. This codes for CASSPQPQGMGGEQYF.

This clonotype has a handful of counts. CDR3 bases: TGTGCCAGCAGCCCCCCAGGGACAGCTGCTGGCGAGCAGTACTTC. Residues: CASSPPGTAAGEQYF. The chain has TRBV7-9 and TRBJ2-7; 7 bases map to TRBD1. The junction had 13 bases not matched to a gene; V was cut back by 5 bases and J by 6 bases. Germline V CDR1 and CDR2: SEHNR, FQNEAQ (reference sequence). The CDR3 consists of 15 residues.